Listed below are T cell receptor beta chains from one sample, sequenced in a study of blood T cell repertoires in COVID-19. Measured with immunoSEQ multiplex PCR; TCRdb has only the in-frame clones, and not every one. The profile shows about 65,000 clones, approximately 93% of them singletons. The sequenced sample was peripheral blood. These receptors came from a man aged 70 or older with active COVID-19. Each CDR3 is given with its conserved first and last residue. D genes are given only for firm matches. Expanded clones get a size class; other rows say once, few or many, or leave the size out.

j_gene,d_gene,abundance,v_gene,CDR3aa,CDR3nt
TRBJ1-2,TRBD1,NA,TRBV2,CASSEQGASYLGGYTF,TGTGCCAGCAGTGAACAGGGGGCATCTTATCTGGGTGGCTACACCTTC
TRBJ1-4,NA,NA,TRBV5-1,CASSSAGGIEKLFF,TGCGCCAGCAGCTCCGCGGGGGGGATTGAAAAACTGTTTTTT
TRBJ1-1,NA,NA,TRBV25-1,CASSENIQGTEAFF,TGTGCCAGCAGTGAAAATATACAGGGCACTGAAGCTTTCTTT
TRBJ2-2,NA,NA,TRBV29-1,CSVEPGTNTGELFF,TGCAGCGTTGAACCAGGAACGAACACCGGGGAGCTGTTTTTT
TRBJ2-2,TRBD1,NA,TRBV6-5,CASSSGTAKNTGELFF,TGTGCCAGCAGTTCCGGGACAGCTAAGAACACCGGGGAGCTGTTTTTT
TRBJ2-5,TRBD1,NA,TRBV10-3,CAISEGGRETQYF,TGTGCCATCAGTGAAGGGGGCCGGGAGACCCAGTACTTC
TRBJ1-4,TRBD1,NA,TRBV6-2/TRBV6-3,CASSRTGFATNEKLFF,TGTGCCAGCAGTCGGACAGGGTTTGCAACTAATGAAAAACTGTTTTTT
TRBJ1-4,NA,NA,TRBV28,CATSGGANEKLFF,TGTGCCACCAGCGGAGGGGCTAATGAAAAACTGTTTTTT
TRBJ2-1,TRBD1,NA,TRBV7-2,CASSSTGGMEQFF,TGTGCCAGCAGCTCTACAGGGGGCATGGAGCAGTTCTTC
TRBJ1-5,NA,NA,TRBV6-5,CASRDTQYNRAQHF,TGTGCCAGCCGGGACACCCAATACAATCGCGCCCAGCATTTT
TRBJ1-2,NA,NA,TRBV6-1,CASSDDRFYGYTF,TGTGCCAGCAGTGACGACAGATTCTATGGCTACACCTTC
TRBJ2-7,NA,few,TRBV5-1,CASSLEVGASYEQYF,TGCGCCAGCAGCTTGGAGGTGGGGGCTTCCTACGAGCAGTACTTC
TRBJ1-2,TRBD1,once,TRBV6-5,CASSTGTGIYGYTF,TGTGCCAGCAGTACTGGGACAGGGATCTATGGCTACACCTTC
TRBJ2-2,NA,NA,TRBV5-4,CASSYNLGHNTGELFF,TGTGCCAGCAGCTACAATTTAGGACATAACACCGGGGAGCTGTTTTTT
TRBJ2-5,TRBD1,few,TRBV7-8,CASSTRTGDGETQYF,TGTGCCAGCAGCACCCGGACAGGGGATGGGGAGACCCAGTACTTC
TRBJ1-1,NA,NA,TRBV14,CASSQGHTGFKTEAFF,TGTGCCAGCAGCCAAGGGCATACGGGGTTTAAGACTGAAGCTTTCTTT
TRBJ1-5,TRBD1,NA,TRBV7-2,CASSIRTGENQPQHF,TGTGCCAGCAGCATTCGGACAGGGGAGAATCAGCCCCAGCATTTT
TRBJ2-6,NA,NA,TRBV11-3,CASSLGPNLGGANVLTF,TGTGCCAGCAGCTTAGGCCCTAATCTAGGTGGGGCCAACGTCCTGACTTTC
TRBJ2-7,TRBD1,NA,TRBV2,CASSEGQFYEQYF,TGTGCCAGCAGTGAGGGACAGTTCTACGAGCAGTACTTC
TRBJ2-2,NA,NA,TRBV19,CASSRSTTGGELFF,TGTGCCAGTAGCCGTAGTACGACAGGCGGGGAGCTGTTTTTT
TRBJ1-3,NA,medium-sized,TRBV27,CASSLSRAWGNTIYF,TGTGCCAGCAGTTTATCCAGGGCGTGGGGAAACACCATATATTTT
TRBJ2-2,TRBD2,NA,TRBV7-3,CASRLSSGGPNTGELFF,TGTGCCAGCAGGCTATCTAGCGGGGGCCCGAACACCGGGGAGCTGTTTTTT
TRBJ2-3,NA,NA,TRBV11-2,CASSLDNSLSTDTQYF,TGTGCCAGCAGCTTAGATAACAGCCTGAGCACAGATACGCAGTATTTT
TRBJ2-1,TRBD2,NA,TRBV6-5,CASSIAGGPNEQFF,TGTGCCAGCAGTATAGCGGGGGGGCCAAATGAGCAGTTCTTC
TRBJ2-3,NA,NA,TRBV25-1,CASSEFGGKDTQYF,TGTGCCAGCAGTGAATTCGGGGGAAAAGATACGCAGTATTTT
TRBJ2-5,TRBD2,NA,TRBV27,CASSSPGLAGGRVQTQYF,TGTGCCAGCAGTTCCCCGGGACTAGCGGGGGGGCGTGTGCAGACCCAGTACTTC
TRBJ2-6,TRBD1,NA,TRBV4-1,CASSQDRDSFSSGANVLTF,TGCGCCAGCAGCCAAGATAGGGACAGCTTCAGCTCTGGGGCCAACGTCCTGACTTTC
TRBJ2-1,TRBD2,NA,TRBV11-3,CASSLVKGAGEQFF,TGTGCCAGCAGCTTAGTGAAGGGAGCGGGGGAGCAGTTCTTC
TRBJ1-5,TRBD1,few,TRBV2,CASSEGDRVINQPQHF,TGTGCCAGCAGTGAAGGGGACAGGGTAATAAATCAGCCCCAGCATTTT
TRBJ1-5,TRBD1,NA,TRBV7-2,CASSPRQGNQPQHF,TGTGCCAGCAGCCCACGACAGGGAAATCAGCCCCAGCATTTT
TRBJ2-7,NA,NA,TRBV10-3,CAISDGRGQYF,TGTGCCATCAGTGATGGTCGCGGGCAGTACTTC